The clone carrying this TCR beta chain has a handful of counts. What it binds is not known. A 5'RACE template-switching step, the method used to make TCR cDNA, added a universal primer site and UMIs. From the 5' RACE reads, TCRdb called clonotypes with MiXCR, one entry per CDR3 protein. This sample has roughly 170,000 distinct CDR3 sequences, with 5.5% to 8% found just once. The entry originates in a study of T cells after yellow fever vaccination. Study-level results: CD4 and CD8 compartments shared a small share of clonotypes. FACS-sorted repertoires might harbor abundant contaminating clonotypes from the bulk population. Reappearing after the booster were most of the clones from primary vaccination (around 96% CD4, roughly 86% CD8).

J was trimmed by 0 bases and V by 7 bases; bases with no gene match: 7. The CDR3 extends over 15 amino acids. In germline, CDR1 is ENHRY, CDR2 SYGVKD. This clonotype originated in a young man who received the YFV17D yellow fever vaccine. The material was CD4+ T cells sorted from PBMCs, obtained on the day of the first yellow fever vaccination. The chain is built from TRBV10-3 and TRBJ1-1, with 8 bases aligning to TRBD1. CDR3 sequence: CAIKRQGLLNTEAFF. The CDR3 DNA sequence: TGTGCCATCAAACGACAGGGGTTACTGAACACTGAAGCTTTCTTT.